These T cell receptor beta chains were read from a single sample in a study of T cell responses to AZD1222 COVID-19 vaccine. Sequencing used immunoSEQ multiplex PCR; TCRdb keeps in-frame clones, though not all of them. The sample holds nearly 90,000 clones, around 91% seen once. The sequenced sample was peripheral blood, obtained 28 days after the second AZD1222 dose. The receptor set was obtained from an adult who received the AZD1222 COVID-19 vaccine. CDR3s include the opening cysteine and the closing phenylalanine or tryptophan. The D gene is left open where the match is weak. Expanded clones are given a class, and other clones once, few, many or no size at all.

V	size	J	D	DNA	CDR3
TRBV11-3	.	TRBJ2-2	.	TGTGCCAGCAGCTTAGATCGGAGAGGCTGGGAGCTGTTTTTT	CASSLDRRGWELFF
TRBV4-1	.	TRBJ1-4	.	TGCGCCAGCAGCCAACCGACAGGACATTCACGAGAAAAACTGTTTTTT	CASSQPTGHSREKLFF
TRBV7-2	once	TRBJ1-5	.	TGTGCCAGCAGCTTATGGGGTATTAATCAGCCCCAGCATTTT	CASSLWGINQPQHF
TRBV4-2	.	TRBJ2-3	TRBD2	TGTGCCAGCAGCCAAGAAGGGCTAGCGGAACCTTCCACAGATACGCAGTATTTT	CASSQEGLAEPSTDTQYF
TRBV6-2/TRBV6-3	.	TRBJ2-1	TRBD2	TGTGCCAGCAGCCGACTAGCGGGGGGCAGTGAGCAGTTCTTC	CASSRLAGGSEQFF
TRBV3-1/TRBV3-2	.	TRBJ1-1	.	TGTGCCAGCAGCCAAGAAGGGCGGTCGGGGGTACGCTTT	CASSQEGRSGVRF
TRBV30	.	TRBJ1-1	.	TGTGCCTGGAGTGTACACGGGAGGAACACTGAAGCTTTCTTT	CAWSVHGRNTEAFF
TRBV19	.	TRBJ1-1	.	TGTGCCAGTAGTCTACCTGACAGGTCCGGTGAAGCTTTCTTT	CASSLPDRSGEAFF
TRBV12-3/TRBV12-4	once	TRBJ1-5	.	TGTGCCAGCAGCCGACTTGACAATCAGCCCCAGCATTTT	CASSRLDNQPQHF
TRBV28	.	TRBJ1-3	TRBD1	TGTGCCAGCAGTTGGGAGGACAGGGGATACACCATATATTTT	CASSWEDRGYTIYF
TRBV10-2	.	TRBJ2-7	TRBD1	TGCGCCAGCAGTGGCAGGGGGCGCAACGAGCAGTACTTC	CASSGRGRNEQYF
TRBV7-9	.	TRBJ1-1	.	TGTGCCAGCAGCTTATTACAGGGCTCAGGGTACACTGAAGCTTTCTTT	CASSLLQGSGYTEAFF
TRBV6-1	.	TRBJ1-2	.	TGTGCCAGCGGGATTTTTGGGGGTGGCTACACCTTC	CASGIFGGGYTF
TRBV7-9	.	TRBJ1-5	TRBD1	TGTGCCAGCAGCTTAGGGACAGGGGAGAATCAGCCCCAGCATTTT	CASSLGTGENQPQHF
TRBV5-4	.	TRBJ2-2	TRBD1	TGTGCCAGCAGCCGCATCACAACAGGGGGCGCAATCACCGGGGAGCTGTTTTTT	CASSRITTGGAITGELFF
TRBV30	.	TRBJ1-5	TRBD1	TGTGCCTGGAGTTCCGGGACAGGGGCGGGCAATCAGCCCCAGCATTTT	CAWSSGTGAGNQPQHF
TRBV2	.	TRBJ1-1	TRBD1	TGTGCCAGCAGTGTGAAGGACAGGGGGTATAACACTGAAGCTTTCTTT	CASSVKDRGYNTEAFF
TRBV5-1	once	TRBJ1-1	.	TGCGCCAGCAGCTTCGGACATTCTGGGTCCCCTGAAGCTTTCTTT	CASSFGHSGSPEAFF
TRBV11-3	.	TRBJ2-1	TRBD2	TGTGCCAGCAGCGCCGGGGGACTAGAATACAATGAGCAGTTCTTC	CASSAGGLEYNEQFF
TRBV4-1	.	TRBJ1-2	.	TGCGCCAGCAGCCAACCGCTGGGGGGGGACTCCTATGGCTACACCTTC	CASSQPLGGDSYGYTF
TRBV7-2	.	TRBJ1-5	.	TGTGCCAGCAGTCCTGGACCGAGCTTGCCCCAGCATTTT	CASSPGPSLPQHF
TRBV15	once	TRBJ1-3	.	TGTGCCACCATCAGAGAATACGCTGGAAACACCATATATTTT	CATIREYAGNTIYF
TRBV28	.	TRBJ2-3	TRBD2	TGTGCCAGCAGACCAACGATTGGCGGGGGATTCACAGATACGCAGTATTTT	CASRPTIGGGFTDTQYF
TRBV5-1	.	TRBJ1-1	.	TGCGCCAGCAGCTTGCTTACCCGGGGAAACACTGAAGCTTTCTTT	CASSLLTRGNTEAFF
TRBV11-2	.	TRBJ1-1	TRBD1	TGTGCCAGCAGCTTTACAGGGGGCTCGGGCACTGAAGCTTTCTTT	CASSFTGGSGTEAFF
TRBV4-1	.	TRBJ1-3	.	TGCGCCAGCAGCCCCCAGGGATCTGGAAACACCATATATTTT	CASSPQGSGNTIYF
TRBV4-1	once	TRBJ1-5	.	TGCGCCAGCAGCCAAGACACATATCAGCCCCAGCATTTT	CASSQDTYQPQHF
TRBV7-2	.	TRBJ1-2	TRBD1	TGTGCCAGCAGCTTAGCAGGGACAGGGTTAGGCTACACCTTC	CASSLAGTGLGYTF
TRBV6-5	.	TRBJ2-3	TRBD1	TGTGCCAGCAGTAACGGACAGGGTGAACCAGATACGCAGTATTTT	CASSNGQGEPDTQYF
TRBV30	.	TRBJ2-7	.	TGTGCCTGGAACGGACGGACTGCCCTACGAGAGCAGTACTTC	CAWNGRTALREQYF
TRBV6-1	.	TRBJ1-1	.	TGTGCCAGCAGTGAAGTCCGTAACACTGAAGCTTTCTTT	CASSEVRNTEAFF
TRBV12-3/TRBV12-4	.	TRBJ1-2	.	TGTGCCAGCAGTTCCTTGGGTCACTATGGCTACACCTTC	CASSSLGHYGYTF
TRBV29-1	.	TRBJ1-1	TRBD1	TGCAGCGTTCAAACAGGGGGCATGAACACTGAAGCTTTCTTT	CSVQTGGMNTEAFF
TRBV15	.	TRBJ1-1	.	TGTGCCACCAGCAGAGATGGACCGAACACTGAAGCTTTCTTT	CATSRDGPNTEAFF
TRBV25-1	.	TRBJ1-2	.	TGTGCCAGCAGTGAATGGGGGTTTGGTGGCTACACCTTC	CASSEWGFGGYTF
TRBV30	.	TRBJ2-7	TRBD2	TGTGCCTGGAGTAAGGAGCGGGGTTACGAGCAGTACTTC	CAWSKERGYEQYF
TRBV7-6	.	TRBJ2-7	TRBD1	TGTGCCAGCAGCAAGACAGGGAAAACCTACGAGCAGTACTTC	CASSKTGKTYEQYF
TRBV5-1	.	TRBJ2-7	TRBD1	TGCGCCAGCAGCTTCCGGGACAGGAACTACGAGCAGTACTTC	CASSFRDRNYEQYF
TRBV18	.	TRBJ1-1	.	TGTGCCAGCTCGCCCCCCGGGGGGCTCTACACTGAAGCTTTCTTT	CASSPPGGLYTEAFF
TRBV13	.	TRBJ1-4	.	TGTGCCAGCAGCTTAAAAGGGCCAACTAATGAAAAACTGTTTTTT	CASSLKGPTNEKLFF
TRBV9	.	TRBJ2-2	.	TGTGCCAGCAGCGTAGGTTTTGGTAGCGGCAACACCGGGGAGCTGTTTTTT	CASSVGFGSGNTGELFF
TRBV29-1	.	TRBJ2-1	TRBD2	TGCAGCGTTGATTCGGTTACAGCGGGGGACCAGTTCTTC	CSVDSVTAGDQFF
TRBV11-2	few	TRBJ1-2	.	TGTGCCAGCAGCTCGATCGGGCACTATGGCTACACCTTC	CASSSIGHYGYTF
TRBV15	.	TRBJ1-3	.	TGTGCCACCAGCAGAGTGAGGCAAATCTCTGGAAACACCATATATTTT	CATSRVRQISGNTIYF
TRBV6-5	.	TRBJ2-7	TRBD1	TGTGCCAGCTGCCTCGGGACAGATTCCTACGAGCAGTACTTC	CASCLGTDSYEQYF